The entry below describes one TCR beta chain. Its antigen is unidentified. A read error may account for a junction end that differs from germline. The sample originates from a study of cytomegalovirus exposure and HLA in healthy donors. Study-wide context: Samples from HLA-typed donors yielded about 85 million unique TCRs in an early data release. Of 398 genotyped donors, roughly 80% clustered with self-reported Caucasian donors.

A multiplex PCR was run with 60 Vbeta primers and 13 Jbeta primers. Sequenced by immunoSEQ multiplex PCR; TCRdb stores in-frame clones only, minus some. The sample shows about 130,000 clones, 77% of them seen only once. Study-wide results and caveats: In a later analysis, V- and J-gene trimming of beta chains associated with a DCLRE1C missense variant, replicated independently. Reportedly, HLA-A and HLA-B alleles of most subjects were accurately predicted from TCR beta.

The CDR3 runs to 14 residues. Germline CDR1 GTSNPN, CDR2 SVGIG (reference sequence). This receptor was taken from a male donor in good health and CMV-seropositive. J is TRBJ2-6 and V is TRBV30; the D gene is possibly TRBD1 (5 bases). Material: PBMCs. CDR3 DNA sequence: TGTGCCTGGAGTACGACAGCGCGCCCCAACGGCCTGACTTTC. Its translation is CAWSTTARPNGLTF.